This TCR beta chain was captured by sequencing in a study of T cells in localized non-small cell lung cancer. Produced via immunoSEQ multiplex PCR; TCRdb's table is partial and in-frame only. The sample has 75,000 to 80,000 clones, 80% seen once. Findings and limits, study-wide: Among blood samples, higher T cell density accompanied longer overall survival.

The J segment lost 1 base and the V segment lost 1 base, leaving 19 bases of the junction unmatched. The CDR3 runs to 21 residues. Germline values: CDR1 WNHNN, CDR2 SYGVQD (reference sequence). There are a few counts of this clone. Its matching antigen is unknown. This TCR was sampled from a female donor over 55 with stage I lung adenocarcinoma. J is TRBJ1-5 and V is TRBV10-1, with 7 bases lining up with TRBD1. The sample in question was peripheral blood, obtained before any cancer treatment. The chain's CDR3 is CASSEYIIRDSEPSSNQPQHF. The CDR3, as DNA: TGCGCCAGCAGTGAGTACATTATCCGGGACAGCGAACCGTCCAGCAATCAGCCCCAGCATTTT.